This record covers a single TCR beta chain. Its antigen is as yet unknown. This entry comes from a study of T cell responses to AZD1222 COVID-19 vaccine. Overall study context: Whether given at about 4 or about 12 weeks, second doses were pooled.

Whole-study results and caveats: Donors, mostly white British, included more females; clonal diversity was possibly underestimated.

Germline assignment: CDR1 SNHLY and CDR2 FYNNEI. V shed 9 bases and J 1 base; nucleotides not matched to a gene: 9. The CDR3 loop spans 15 amino acids. TCRdb's copy holds only in-frame clones and misses some; the assay was immunoSEQ multiplex PCR. The sample records some 130,000 clones, 93% being singletons. This sequence was found in an adult in good health. V and J are TRBV2 and TRBJ1-1; TRBD1 matches 9 bases. The sample here was peripheral blood, taken on day 0 of AZD1222 vaccination. The chain's CDR3 is CARGGTGNRNTEAFF. The CDR3 DNA follows: TGTGCCAGGGGGGGGACAGGGAATAGGAACACTGAAGCTTTCTTT.